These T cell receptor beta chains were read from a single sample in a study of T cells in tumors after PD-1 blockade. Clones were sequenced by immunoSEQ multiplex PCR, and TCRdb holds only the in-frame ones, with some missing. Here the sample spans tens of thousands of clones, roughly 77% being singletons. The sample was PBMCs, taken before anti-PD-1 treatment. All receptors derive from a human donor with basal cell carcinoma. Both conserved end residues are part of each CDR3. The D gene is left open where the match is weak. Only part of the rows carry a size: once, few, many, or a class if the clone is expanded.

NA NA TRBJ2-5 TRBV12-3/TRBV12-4 TGTGCCAGCAGCCCAGGGACTTGGGAGACCCAGTACTTC CASSPGTWETQYF
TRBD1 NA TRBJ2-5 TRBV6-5 TGTGCCAGCATGGAAGGGGGCAGAGAGACCCAGTACTTC CASMEGGRETQYF
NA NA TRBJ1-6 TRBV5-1 TGCGCCAGCAGCGAGGGACCAGGATATAATTCACCCCTCCACTTT CASSEGPGYNSPLHF
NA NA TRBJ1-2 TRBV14 TGTGCCAGCAGCCAACTCCGGACGGGCTACACCTTC CASSQLRTGYTF
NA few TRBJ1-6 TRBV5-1 TGCGCCAGCAGCTTGGCAGGGGCCGTTAATTCACCCCTCCACTTT CASSLAGAVNSPLHF
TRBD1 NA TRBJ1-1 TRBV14 TGTGCCAGCAGCCTTAGCCGGGACAGGGGGCCGAACACTGAAGCTTTCTTT CASSLSRDRGPNTEAFF
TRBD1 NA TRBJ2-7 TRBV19 TGTGCCAGTAGCTCCGGGACAGGCTCCTTTTTCTCCTACGAGCAGTACTTC CASSSGTGSFFSYEQYF
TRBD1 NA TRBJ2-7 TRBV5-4 TGTGCCAGCAGCCCTCCGGGACAGAGAACCTACGAGCAGTACTTC CASSPPGQRTYEQYF
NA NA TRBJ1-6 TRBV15 TGTGCCACCAGCCGTAAAGGCTCCTATAATTCACCCCTCCACTTT CATSRKGSYNSPLHF
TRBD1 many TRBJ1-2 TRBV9 TGTGCCAGCAGCGGAGACCGACAGGGCAACTATGGCTACACCTTC CASSGDRQGNYGYTF
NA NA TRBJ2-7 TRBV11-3 TGTGCCAGCAGCCCCTCGGGGGTTTTCTCCGAGCAGTACTTC CASSPSGVFSEQYF
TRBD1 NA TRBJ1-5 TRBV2 TGTGCCAGCAGCGCGCTAGGGGGCGCTCAGCCCCAGCATTTT CASSALGGAQPQHF
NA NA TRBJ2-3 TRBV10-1 TGCGCCAGCAGTGGGACTGAGGGGAAAAGCACAGATACGCAGTATTTT CASSGTEGKSTDTQYF
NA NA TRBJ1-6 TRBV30 TGTGCCTGGAGACCAAGGCGGCAGGGGTTTGGTAATTCACCCCTCCACTTT CAWRPRRQGFGNSPLHF
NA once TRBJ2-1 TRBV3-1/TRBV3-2 TGTGCCAGCAGCCAAGATTTAGGTAAGGAGCAGTTCTTC CASSQDLGKEQFF
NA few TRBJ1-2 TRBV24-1 TGTGCCACCAGTGATGCCGGGAGGACCTATGGCTACACCTTC CATSDAGRTYGYTF
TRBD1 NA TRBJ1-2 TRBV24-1 TGTGCCACCCAACGATTCTTGAAGACAGGGAACGGCTACACCTTC CATQRFLKTGNGYTF
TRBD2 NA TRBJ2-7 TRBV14 TGTGCCAGCAGCCACCTTAGCGGGGGTCTACCCTACGAGCAGTACTTC CASSHLSGGLPYEQYF
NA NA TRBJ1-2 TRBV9 TGTGCCAGCAGCGTAGGAAAGAATAACTATGGCTACACCTTC CASSVGKNNYGYTF
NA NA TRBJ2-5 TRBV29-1 TGCAGCGTTCACACGGGGGTGGAGACCCAGTACTTC CSVHTGVETQYF
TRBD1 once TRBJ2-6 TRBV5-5 TGTGCCAGCAGCCGACTATTCCGGGACAGAGTCTCTGGGGCCAACGTCCTGACTTTC CASSRLFRDRVSGANVLTF
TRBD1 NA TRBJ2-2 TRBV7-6 TGTGCCAGCAGCTCGGGACAGGGAATCACCGGGGAGCTGTTTTTT CASSSGQGITGELFF
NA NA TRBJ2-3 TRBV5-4 TGTGCCAGCAGCTTATTCAGGCGCACAGATACGCAGTATTTT CASSLFRRTDTQYF
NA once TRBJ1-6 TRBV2 TGTGCCAGCCCACCAGTAGACGGGAATTCACCCCTCCACTTT CASPPVDGNSPLHF
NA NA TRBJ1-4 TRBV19 TGTGCCAGTAGTATCTCTCGAACCGGGCTCGAAAAACTGTTTTTT CASSISRTGLEKLFF
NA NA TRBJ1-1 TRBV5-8 TGTGCCAGCTCTCGGGGGCAGACAAACACTGAAGCTTTCTTT CASSRGQTNTEAFF
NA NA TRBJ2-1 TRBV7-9 TGTGCCAGCAGCCCCCCGCCGGTGAGCTCCTACAATGAGCAGTTCTTC CASSPPPVSSYNEQFF
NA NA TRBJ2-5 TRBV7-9 TGTGCCAGCAGCTCCCAAGAGACCCAGTACTTC CASSSQETQYF
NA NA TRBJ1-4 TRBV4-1 TGCGCCAGCAGCCAAGATCCTCGGGGGGCGCAAAGTGAAAAACTGTTTTTT CASSQDPRGAQSEKLFF
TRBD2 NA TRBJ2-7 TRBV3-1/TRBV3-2 TGTGCCAGCAGCCAACAGAGCGGGGGCATCCCCTACGAGCAGTACTTC CASSQQSGGIPYEQYF
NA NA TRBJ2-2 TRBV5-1 TGCGCCAGCAGCTTGGATGGGGTGGACACCGGGGAGCTGTTTTTT CASSLDGVDTGELFF
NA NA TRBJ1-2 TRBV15 TGTGCCACCAGCAGAGACCGGGACCAACTCTATGGCTACACCTTC CATSRDRDQLYGYTF
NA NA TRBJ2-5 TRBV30 TGTGCCTGGAGCGCCGATCTGGAAGCCCAGGCCCAGTACTTC CAWSADLEAQAQYF
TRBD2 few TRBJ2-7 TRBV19 TGTGCCAGTAGTCTCTCTAGCGGGGGTACCTACGAGCAGTACTTC CASSLSSGGTYEQYF
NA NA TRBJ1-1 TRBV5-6 TGTGCCAGCAGCTTCGGGGGGAACACTGAAGCTTTCTTT CASSFGGNTEAFF
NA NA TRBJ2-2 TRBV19 TGTGCCAGTAGTATCAAATCAATTGCCGGGGAGCTGTTTTTT CASSIKSIAGELFF
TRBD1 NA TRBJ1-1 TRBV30 TGTGCCTGGAGCCGCAGACAGGGCAAAGCTTTCTTT CAWSRRQGKAFF
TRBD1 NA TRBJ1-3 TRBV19 TGTGCCAGTAGTACGACAGGGGTCTCTGGAAACACCATATATTTT CASSTTGVSGNTIYF
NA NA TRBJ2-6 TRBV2 TGTGCCAGCAGTGACAGCTCTGGGGCCAACGTCCTGACTTTC CASSDSSGANVLTF
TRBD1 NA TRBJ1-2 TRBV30 TGTGCCTGCAAGGGACAGTCAGGTGGCTACACCTTC CACKGQSGGYTF
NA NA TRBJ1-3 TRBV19 TGTGCCAGTAGTGACCGGGACGGAAAAAACACCATATATTTT CASSDRDGKNTIYF
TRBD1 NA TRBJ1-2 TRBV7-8 TGTGCCAGCAGCTTAGGGACGGGACAGGGGGCGGAAGGCTACACCTTC CASSLGTGQGAEGYTF
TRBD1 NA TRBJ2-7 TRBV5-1 TGCGCCAGCAGCTCAAATGCCGGGACAGGGGTGCACGAGCAGTACTTC CASSSNAGTGVHEQYF
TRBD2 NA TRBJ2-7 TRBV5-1 TGCGCCAGCGCAAACCAGGCGGGGGGGCCAAGGGAGCAGTACTTC CASANQAGGPREQYF
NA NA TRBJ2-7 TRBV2 TGTGCCAGCTCAACAAGGGGTTACGAGCAGTACTTC CASSTRGYEQYF
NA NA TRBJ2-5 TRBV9 TGTGCCAGCAGCGATCCTAGACAGTTTCAAGAGACCCAGTACTTC CASSDPRQFQETQYF
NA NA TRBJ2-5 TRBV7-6 TGTGCCAGCAGCTTAGTATACGAGACCCAGTACTTC CASSLVYETQYF
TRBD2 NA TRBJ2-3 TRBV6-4 TGTGCCAGCAGTGAATTCGGGGGGGCCACAGATACGCAGTATTTT CASSEFGGATDTQYF
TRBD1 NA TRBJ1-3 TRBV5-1 TGCGCCAGCAGCGAGACCACAGGGGTTCGGGGGCTTTTAAACACCATATATTTT CASSETTGVRGLLNTIYF
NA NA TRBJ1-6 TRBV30 TGTGCCTGGAGTGTAGGCACATTCGGGGTTAATAATTCACCCCTCCACTTT CAWSVGTFGVNNSPLHF